This T cell receptor (beta chain) was retrieved from a study of beta chain features in type 1 diabetes. The study, taken as a whole, reports: Equally in patients and controls, PCR might preferentially amplify shorter templates. Shorter TCRB CDR3s, moderately but significantly so, marked every one of the four CD4+ subsets in Type 1 diabetes patients.

All of the isolated RNA was reverse transcribed, so expressed TCRB transcripts were sequenced. The data were produced by immunoSEQ multiplex PCR, yet TCRdb's version contains in-frame clones alone and is incomplete. The sample has tens of thousands of clones; about 61% are singletons. Worth noting for this clone: Its matching antigen is unknown.

Naive, central memory, regulatory and stem cell-like memory cells within the CD4+ compartment were sorted using CD45RO/CCR7/CD25/CD127/CD95/CD27. Purity above 98% was achieved in all sorted populations. Germline V gene data show CDR1 as SEHNR and CDR2 as FQNEAQ (reference sequence). CDR3 length: 13 amino acids. V was cut by 3 bases and J by 1 base, with 6 bases left in between. Sequencing input: Tregs from blood. J is TRBJ1-1 and V is TRBV7-9, with D unresolved. This clonotype was sampled from a woman aged 25 to 45 with type 1 diabetes. The CDR3 spells CASSFTENTEAFF. The CDR3 nucleotides read TGTGCCAGCAGCTTTACAGAGAACACTGAAGCTTTCTTT.